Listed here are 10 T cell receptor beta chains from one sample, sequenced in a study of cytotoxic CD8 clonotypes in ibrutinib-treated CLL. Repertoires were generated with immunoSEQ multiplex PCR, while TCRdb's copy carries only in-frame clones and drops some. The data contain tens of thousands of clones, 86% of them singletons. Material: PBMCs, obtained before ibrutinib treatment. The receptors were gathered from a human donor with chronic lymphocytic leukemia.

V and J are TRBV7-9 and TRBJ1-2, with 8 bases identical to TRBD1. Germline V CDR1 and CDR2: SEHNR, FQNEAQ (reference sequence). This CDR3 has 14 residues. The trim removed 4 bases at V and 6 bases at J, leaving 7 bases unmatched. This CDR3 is CASSYLGQGDGYTF. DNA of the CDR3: TGTGCCAGCAGCTACCTAGGACAGGGAGATGGCTACACCTTC.

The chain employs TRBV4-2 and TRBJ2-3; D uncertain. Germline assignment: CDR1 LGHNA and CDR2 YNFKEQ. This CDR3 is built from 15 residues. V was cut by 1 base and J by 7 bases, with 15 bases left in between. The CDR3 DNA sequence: TGTGCCAGCAGCCAAGTGCCCCCTCCCGCGTATACGCAGTATTTT. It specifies CASSQVPPPAYTQYF.

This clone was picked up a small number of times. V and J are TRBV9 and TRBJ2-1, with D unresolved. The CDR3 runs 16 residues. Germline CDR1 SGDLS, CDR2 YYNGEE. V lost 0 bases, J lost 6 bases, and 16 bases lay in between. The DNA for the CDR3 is TGTGCCAGCAGCGTAGTGGACGTCCCTCAAGGCAATGAGCAGTTCTTC. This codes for CASSVVDVPQGNEQFF. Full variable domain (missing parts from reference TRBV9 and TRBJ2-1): DSGVTQTPKHLITATGQRVTLRCSPRSGDLSVYWYQQSLDQGLQFLIQYYNGEERAKGNILERFSAQQFPDLHSELNLSSLELGDSALYFCASSVVDVPQGNEQFFGPGTRLTVL.

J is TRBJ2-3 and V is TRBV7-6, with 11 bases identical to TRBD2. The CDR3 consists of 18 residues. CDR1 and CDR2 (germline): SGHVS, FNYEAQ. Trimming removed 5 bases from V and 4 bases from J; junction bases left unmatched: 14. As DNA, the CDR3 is TGTGCCAGCAGCAAGGACAGGGAAACTAGCGGGAGTGCAGATACGCAGTATTTT. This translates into CASSKDRETSGSADTQYF.

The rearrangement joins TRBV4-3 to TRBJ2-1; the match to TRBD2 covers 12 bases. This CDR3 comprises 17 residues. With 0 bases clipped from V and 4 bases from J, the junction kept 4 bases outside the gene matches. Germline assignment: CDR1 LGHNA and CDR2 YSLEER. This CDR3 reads CASSQDWTSGNYNEQFF. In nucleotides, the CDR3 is TGCGCCAGCAGCCAAGATTGGACTAGCGGGAATTACAATGAGCAGTTCTTC.

This CDR3 reads CASSDWTKREINEQYF. The CDR3 region has the DNA TGTGCCAGCAGTGATTGGACTAAGCGGGAGATTAACGAGCAGTACTTC. The chain is built from TRBV2 and TRBJ2-7, with TRBD2 identical over 8 bases. CDR1 and CDR2 (germline): SNHLY, FYNNEI. V was clipped by 3 bases and J by 5 bases; unmatched bases: 12. The CDR3 has 16 amino acids. Drawing the rest from reference TRBV2 and TRBJ2-7, the complete variable domain is EPEVTQTPSHQVTQMGQEVILRCVPISNHLYFYWYRQILGQKVEFLVSFYNNEISEKSEIFDDQFSVERPDGSNFTLKIRSTKLEDSAMYFCASSDWTKREINEQYFGPGTRLTVT.

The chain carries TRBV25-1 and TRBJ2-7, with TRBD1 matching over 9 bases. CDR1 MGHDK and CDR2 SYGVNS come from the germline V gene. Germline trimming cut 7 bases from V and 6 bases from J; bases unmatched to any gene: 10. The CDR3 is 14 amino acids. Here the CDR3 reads CASTFGTGTIEQYF. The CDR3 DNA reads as TGTGCCAGCACCTTCGGGACAGGGACGATCGAGCAGTACTTC.

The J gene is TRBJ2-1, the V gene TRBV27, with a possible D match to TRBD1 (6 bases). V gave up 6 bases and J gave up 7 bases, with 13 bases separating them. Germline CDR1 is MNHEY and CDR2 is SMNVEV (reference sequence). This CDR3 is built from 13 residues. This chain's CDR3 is CASRNRVLNEQFF. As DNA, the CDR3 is TGTGCCAGCAGAAACAGGGTTTTAAATGAGCAGTTCTTC.

The CDR3 protein is CASGTGTGLGEKLFF. As DNA, the CDR3 is TGCGCCAGCGGTACCGGGACGGGGCTTGGTGAAAAACTGTTTTTT. This chain joins TRBV10-1 and TRBJ1-4; maybe TRBD1 (5 bases). This CDR3 spans 15 amino acids. In germline, CDR1 is WNHNN, CDR2 SYGVQD (reference sequence). V was pared by 8 bases and J by 7 bases, with 20 bases between.

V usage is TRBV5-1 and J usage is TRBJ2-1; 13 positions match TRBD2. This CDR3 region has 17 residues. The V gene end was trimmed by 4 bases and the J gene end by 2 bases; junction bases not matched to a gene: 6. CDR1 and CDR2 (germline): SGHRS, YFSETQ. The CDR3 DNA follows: TGCGCCAGCAGCCCCTCCGGGACTAGCGGGACCTACAATGAGCAGTTCTTC. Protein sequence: CASSPSGTSGTYNEQFF.